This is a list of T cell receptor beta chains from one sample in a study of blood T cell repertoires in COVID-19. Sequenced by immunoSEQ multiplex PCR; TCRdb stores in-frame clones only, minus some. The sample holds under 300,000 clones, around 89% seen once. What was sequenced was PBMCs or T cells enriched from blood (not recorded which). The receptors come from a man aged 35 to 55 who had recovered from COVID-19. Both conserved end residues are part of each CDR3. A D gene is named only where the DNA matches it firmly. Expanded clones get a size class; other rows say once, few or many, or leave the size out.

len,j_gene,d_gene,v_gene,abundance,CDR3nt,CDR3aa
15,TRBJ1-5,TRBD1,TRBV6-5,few,TGTGCCAGCAGCAATGACAGGGGGACTAATCAGCCCCAGCATTTT,CASSNDRGTNQPQHF
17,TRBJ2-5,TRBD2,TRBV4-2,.,TGTGCCAGCAGCCAAGGGTTAGCGGGAGTAGCTTGGGAGACCCAGTACTTC,CASSQGLAGVAWETQYF
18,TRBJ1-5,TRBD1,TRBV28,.,TGTGCCAGCAGTGAAGACAGGGGGCCCCCTTATAGCAATCAGCCCCAGCATTTT,CASSEDRGPPYSNQPQHF
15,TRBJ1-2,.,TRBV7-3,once,TGTGCCAGCAGCTCCTGGACGGGAGGGGACTATGGCTACACCTTC,CASSSWTGGDYGYTF
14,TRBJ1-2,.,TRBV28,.,TGTGCCAGCGGGTTCACAGGAAGGAACTATGGCTACACCTTC,CASGFTGRNYGYTF
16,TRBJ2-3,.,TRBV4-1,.,TGCGCCAGCAGCCAAGACCCAGTGATTAGCACAGATACGCAGTATTTT,CASSQDPVISTDTQYF
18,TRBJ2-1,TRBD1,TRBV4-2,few,TGTGCCAGCAGCCAGTCACCTTCCGCCGGGACAGGGTTCAATGAGCAGTTCTTC,CASSQSPSAGTGFNEQFF
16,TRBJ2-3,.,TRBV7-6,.,TGTGCCAGCAGCTTAGGTACTATCAGAAGCACAGATACGCAGTATTTT,CASSLGTIRSTDTQYF
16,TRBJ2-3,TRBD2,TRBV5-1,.,TGCGCCAGCAGCTTGACTAGCGGGAGTAGGTCAGATACGCAGTATTTT,CASSLTSGSRSDTQYF
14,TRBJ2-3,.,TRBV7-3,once,TGTGCCAGCAGCTTAACACACAGCACAGATACGCAGTATTTT,CASSLTHSTDTQYF
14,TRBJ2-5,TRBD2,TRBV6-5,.,TGTGCCAGCAGTACCCTAGCGGGGGGAGAGACCCAGTACTTC,CASSTLAGGETQYF
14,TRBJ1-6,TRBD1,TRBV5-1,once,TGCGCCAGCAGCTTGGGACAGGGGGTTTCACCCCTCCACTTT,CASSLGQGVSPLHF
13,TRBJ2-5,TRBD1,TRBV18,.,TGTGCCAGCTCACTGGGACAGGGAGAGACCCAGTACTTC,CASSLGQGETQYF
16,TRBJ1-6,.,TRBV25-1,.,TGTGCCAGCAGTGAGTCAAGCCCGGGGGGTTCGTCACCCCTCCACTTT,CASSESSPGGSSPLHF
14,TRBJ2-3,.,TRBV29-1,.,TGCAGCGTTGACCTTAAATATGCGATAGCGACGCAGTATTTT,CSVDLKYAIATQYF
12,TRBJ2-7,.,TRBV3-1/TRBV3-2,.,TGTGCCAGCAGCCAAGATGTATCCGAGCAGTACTTC,CASSQDVSEQYF
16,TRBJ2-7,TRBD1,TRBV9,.,TGTGCCAGCAGCCCCGACTCGGGGACAGAAAACTACGAGCAGTACTTC,CASSPDSGTENYEQYF